The 27 T cell receptor beta chains below all came from one sample that was sequenced in a study of blood T cell repertoires in COVID-19. TCRdb's table, derived via immunoSEQ multiplex PCR, lists solely in-frame clones and lacks some. Of some 130,000 clones listed, 85% to 90% are singletons. Sequenced input: peripheral blood. All receptors come from a man in his sixties with active or convalescent COVID-19.

The chain is built from TRBV7-9 and TRBJ2-7; D possibly corresponds to TRBD1 (6 bases). Germline V lookup: CDR1 SEHNR, CDR2 FQNEAQ (reference sequence). The V end lost 1 base, the J end lost 0 bases, and 7 bases lay between the germline ends. The CDR3 has 14 amino acids. The CDR3: CASSLGTVSYEQYF. The CDR3 nucleotides are TGTGCCAGCAGCTTAGGGACAGTCTCCTACGAGCAGTACTTC.

This clone was seen only a few times. The chain recombines TRBV13 with TRBJ1-3, with TRBD1 matching 10 bases. The CDR3 totals 19 residues. Unmatched junction bases numbered 14, after V lost 4 bases and J lost 2 bases. Germline CDR1 is PRHDT and CDR2 is FYEKMQ (reference sequence). CDR3 region: CASSSNLGTGERTGNTIYF. The CDR3 DNA reads TGTGCCAGCAGCTCAAATCTGGGGACAGGGGAAAGAACTGGAAACACCATATATTTT.

The chain couples TRBV3-1 (or the pseudogene TRBV3-2) to TRBJ2-7, with D perhaps matching TRBD2 (6 bases). The CDR3 extends over 13 amino acids. V was clipped by 1 base and J by 5 bases, with 9 bases between them. Germline assignment: CDR1 LGHDT and CDR2 YNNKEL (reference sequence). CDR3 DNA sequence: TGTGCCAGCAGCCAAGGACTAGGCGACGAGCAGTACTTC. This sequence encodes CASSQGLGDEQYF.

The chain carries TRBV20-1 and TRBJ1-1; TRBD1 matches 8 bases. CDR1 and CDR2 (germline): DFQATT, SNEGSKA (reference sequence). The CDR3 runs to 11 residues. Trimming cost V 5 bases and J 9 bases; bases outside gene matches: 5. The CDR3: CSASTGEKAFF. The DNA of the CDR3 is TGCAGTGCTTCGACAGGGGAGAAAGCTTTCTTT.

The chain carries TRBV5-8 and TRBJ2-1, with 11 bases identical to TRBD2. Trimming cost V 1 base and J 4 bases; bases outside gene matches: 1. Germline CDR1 SGHTS, CDR2 YDEGEE. The CDR3 has 15 residues. In nucleotides, the CDR3 is TGTGCCAGCAGCTTGCTAGCGGGGGGTTACAATGAGCAGTTCTTC. Translation: CASSLLAGGYNEQFF.

The V and J genes are TRBV2 and TRBJ1-6; D unclear. The germline CDR1 and CDR2 sequences are SNHLY and FYNNEI. The V gene lost 4 bases and the J gene lost 10 bases, with 14 bases spanning the gap. CDR3 length: 14 residues. The CDR3 sequence is CASSGEGIGSPLHF. DNA for the CDR3: TGTGCCAGCAGTGGAGAGGGCATAGGCTCACCCCTCCACTTT.

The J gene is TRBJ2-1, the V gene TRBV3-1 (or the pseudogene TRBV3-2); D is possibly TRBD2 (7 bases). Germline values: CDR1 LGHDT, CDR2 YNNKEL (reference sequence). The CDR3 totals 15 residues. The V and J ends lost 3 bases and 3 bases respectively, with 12 bases between them. This chain's CDR3 is CASSHGGASYNEQFF. CDR3 nucleotide sequence: TGTGCCAGCAGCCATGGGGGGGCCAGCTACAATGAGCAGTTCTTC.

The sample holds a few counts of this clone. The chain uses TRBV3-1 (or the pseudogene TRBV3-2) and TRBJ2-3; TRBD2 aligns across 10 bases. Germline V gene sequence: CDR1 LGHDT, CDR2 YNNKEL (reference sequence). This CDR3 has 17 residues. The junction had 12 bases not matched to a gene; V was cut back by 3 bases and J by 6 bases. CDR3 in DNA: TGTGCCAGCAGCCAGAAAATAGCGGGAGGCTCCCGGGATACGCAGTATTTT. Encoded protein: CASSQKIAGGSRDTQYF.

The rearrangement uses TRBV10-3 and TRBJ1-1; D remains unclear. CDR1 and CDR2 (germline): ENHRY, SYGVKD. This CDR3 is built from 12 residues. The V end lost 4 bases, the J end lost 8 bases, and 11 bases lay between the germline ends. In nucleotides, the CDR3 is TGTGCCATCAGTGTCGACTCTATAGAAGCTTTCTTT. Its translation is CAISVDSIEAFF.

The chain has TRBV6-2 or TRBV6-3 and TRBJ1-1; D is perhaps TRBD1 (5 bases). Germline CDR1 and CDR2: MNHEY and SVGEGT. Trimming shortened V by 4 bases and J by 4 bases, and 13 bases separated the two germline ends. This CDR3 contains 14 residues. For the CDR3, the DNA is TGTGCCAGCAGTTCGCAGGGAGGAATCACTGAAGCTTTCTTT. As protein: CASSSQGGITEAFF.

The chain links TRBV7-6 to TRBJ2-7; 7 bases match TRBD2. With 5 bases clipped from V and 2 bases from J, the junction kept 12 bases outside the gene matches. CDR1 and CDR2 from the germline V gene are SGHVS and FNYEAQ. CDR3 length: 16 amino acids. For the CDR3, the DNA is TGTGCCAGCAGCCAAGGACTCAGCGGGGCGCCCTACGAGCAGTACTTC. Encoded protein: CASSQGLSGAPYEQYF. Together with reference TRBV7-6 and TRBJ2-7, the CDR3 gives the full variable domain: GAGVSQSPRYKVTKRGQDVALRCDPISGHVSLYWYRQALGQGPEFLTYFNYEAQQDKSGLPNDRFSAERPEGSISTLTIQRTEQRDSAMYRCASSQGLSGAPYEQYFGPGTRLTVT.

The chain joins TRBV9 to TRBJ2-3; 10 bases align to TRBD2. The V gene end was trimmed by 4 bases and the J gene end by 1 base; junction bases not matched to a gene: 3. The CDR3 covers 15 residues. CDR1 and CDR2 from the germline V gene are SGDLS and YYNGEE. The CDR3 here is CASSPGTSGTDTQYF. CDR3 nucleotides: TGTGCCAGCAGCCCTGGGACTAGCGGCACAGATACGCAGTATTTT. The entire variable domain, with the rest obtained from reference TRBV9 and TRBJ2-3, is as follows: DSGVTQTPKHLITATGQRVTLRCSPRSGDLSVYWYQQSLDQGLQFLIQYYNGEERAKGNILERFSAQQFPDLHSELNLSSLELGDSALYFCASSPGTSGTDTQYFGPGTRLTVL.

This chain joins TRBV6-6 and TRBJ1-2, with TRBD1 identical over 7 bases. CDR3 length: 13 amino acids. Germline V lookup: CDR1 MNHNY, CDR2 SVGAGI (reference sequence). V was clipped by 5 bases and J by 2 bases; unmatched bases: 2. CDR3 nucleotides: TGTGCCAGCAGTAAACAGGGGAACTATGGCTACACCTTC. As protein: CASSKQGNYGYTF.

The chain couples TRBV30 to TRBJ2-5; tentative D call: TRBD2 (6 bases). Trimming cost V 0 bases and J 5 bases, with 13 bases left between them. This CDR3 contains 14 residues. Germline loops: CDR1 GTSNPN, CDR2 SVGIG (reference sequence). CDR3 coding DNA: TGTGCCTGGAGTGTAGGTCAGGCGGGGGAGACCCAGTACTTC. It encodes CAWSVGQAGETQYF.

In nucleotides, the CDR3 is TGTGCCAGCTCACCACGGACAGGGGGAAGCACCGGGGAGCTGTTTTTT. Translation gives CASSPRTGGSTGELFF. The chain is built from TRBV18 and TRBJ2-2; the match to TRBD1 covers 10 bases. With V trimmed by 1 base and J by 4 bases, 3 bases remained unmatched. The CDR3 spans 16 residues. Per germline, CDR1 KGHSH and CDR2 LQKENI.

This rearrangement joins TRBV7-2 to TRBJ1-4; a possible D gene is TRBD1 (6 bases). The CDR3 consists of 15 residues. Germline lookup yields CDR1 SGHTA and CDR2 FQGNSA. The V end was cut by 5 bases, the J end by 3 bases, with 13 bases between. The CDR3 protein is CASSPDSRANEKLFF. CDR3 DNA sequence: TGTGCCAGCAGCCCGGACAGTAGAGCTAATGAAAAACTGTTTTTT.

This clone came up once. V usage is TRBV6-2 or TRBV6-3 and J usage is TRBJ2-7, with D possibly TRBD2 on 6 matching bases. The V end was cut by 3 bases, the J end by 6 bases, with 21 bases between. The CDR3 sequence is 16 residues long. Germline CDR1 reads MNHEY; CDR2 reads SVGEGT. The CDR3 DNA reads as TGTGCCAGCAGTTATTGGAGGGACGGTTTTGTGAGCGAGCAGTACTTC. Translation gives CASSYWRDGFVSEQYF.

This rearrangement joins TRBV9 to TRBJ1-5; 7 nucleotides line up with TRBD1. The ends lost 3 bases at V and 5 bases at J; junction bases unmatched: 8. The CDR3 totals 15 residues. Germline V CDR1 and CDR2: SGDLS, YYNGEE. The CDR3 reads CASSATGRGHQPQHF. The CDR3 DNA is TGTGCCAGCAGCGCTACAGGAAGGGGGCATCAGCCCCAGCATTTT.

The chain uses TRBV5-4 and TRBJ1-4; TRBD1 aligns across 8 bases. The CDR3 has 14 amino acids. The V gene end was trimmed by 4 bases and the J gene end by 5 bases; junction bases not matched to a gene: 4. The germline gives CDR1 SGHNT, CDR2 YYREEE (reference sequence). The CDR3 coding sequence is TGTGCCAGCAGCCTCGGACAGGGCAATGAAAAACTGTTTTTT. This encodes CASSLGQGNEKLFF.

As to this clone: This clone may be a read error of a much larger clone one base away. CDR3 DNA: TGTGTCAGCAGCTTGGCGGGAGGGGAGATGAACTATGGCTACACCTTC. This codes for CVSSLAGGEMNYGYTF. The chain carries TRBV5-4 and TRBJ1-2; D is perhaps TRBD1 (5 bases). The CDR3 runs 16 residues. The germline gives CDR1 SGHNT, CDR2 YYREEE (reference sequence).

The gene calls are TRBV4-3 and TRBJ1-4; D might be TRBD1 (5 bases). Trimming took 1 base from V and 5 from J, leaving 5 bases between them. The CDR3 runs to 13 residues. CDR1 LGHNA and CDR2 YSLEER come from the germline V gene. CDR3 DNA sequence: TGCGCCAGCAGCCAAGCAGGGAATGAAAAACTGTTTTTT. It codes for CASSQAGNEKLFF.

This sequence joins TRBV13 and TRBJ1-6; possibly TRBD1 for D (5 bases). CDR1 is PRHDT, CDR2 FYEKMQ, per germline (reference sequence). V lost 3 bases to trimming and J lost 7 bases, with 13 bases between them. CDR3 size: 15 residues. The CDR3 spells CASSFAGAGNSPLHF. The DNA for the CDR3 is TGTGCCAGCAGCTTCGCCGGAGCAGGGAATTCACCCCTCCACTTT.

The rearrangement links TRBV7-9 to TRBJ2-1; TRBD2 might be the D (5 bases). V shed 5 bases and J shed 7 bases, with 18 bases lying between them. From germline, CDR1 is SEHNR and CDR2 FQNEAQ (reference sequence). The CDR3 has 15 amino acids. In nucleotides, the CDR3 is TGTGCCAGCAGCCCCCCGAGGAGGTACGGTAATGAGCAGTTCTTC. Protein product: CASSPPRRYGNEQFF.

This chain uses TRBV5-5 with TRBJ1-6, with TRBD1 as a possible D gene (5 bases). Germline assignment: CDR1 SGHKS and CDR2 YYEKEE (reference sequence). V was clipped by 6 bases and J by 6 bases, with 13 bases between them. This CDR3 is built from 14 residues. The CDR3 here is CASKPGLINSPLHF. DNA for the CDR3: TGTGCCAGCAAACCGGGACTGATTAATTCACCCCTCCACTTT.

J is TRBJ2-3 and V is TRBV6-1; D is uncertain. The germline V gene encodes CDR1 MNHNS and CDR2 SASEGT. The V and J ends lost 1 base and 0 bases respectively, with 5 bases between them. This CDR3 comprises 14 residues. This CDR3 is CASSEELSTDTQYF. CDR3 DNA sequence: TGTGCCAGCAGTGAAGAACTAAGCACAGATACGCAGTATTTT.

This rearrangement joins TRBV6-5 to TRBJ2-7; D is ambiguous. Per the germline V gene, CDR1 is MNHEY and CDR2 is SVGAGI. This CDR3 is 14 amino acids long. V lost 4 bases and J 6 bases, leaving 16 bases between the germline ends. For the CDR3, the DNA is TGTGCCAGCAGTTCCGCTCGAACTGCCTTCGAGCAGTACTTC. This encodes CASSSARTAFEQYF.

The chain carries TRBV9 and TRBJ2-3, with 7 positions matching TRBD1. The CDR3 has 15 residues. The V and J ends lost 4 bases and 2 bases, in that order; junction bases with no gene match: 7. In germline, CDR1 is SGDLS, CDR2 YYNGEE. In DNA, the CDR3 is TGTGCCAGCAGCATCACAGGGGTGGCCACAGATACGCAGTATTTT. Protein product: CASSITGVATDTQYF.